What follows are 9 T cell receptor beta chains derived from one specimen sequenced in a study of blood T cell repertoires in COVID-19 (dated by TCRdb to about 2020). To prepare the library, the immunoSEQ multiplex PCR assay was applied. The table was pulled from immuneACCESS by TCRdb, which kept in-frame rearrangements only. Such tables lose some clones; where checked, under half of the loss comes from unresolved V genes, and the rest has no known cause. Within this sample are more than 250,000 clones, with about 90% of them counted one time only. Roughly 1.9% of the sample is in the top ten clones. The sample consisted of peripheral blood. These receptors were obtained from a woman in her twenties or thirties who had recovered from COVID-19.

The V gene is TRBV7-2, the J gene TRBJ2-7, with 9 bases lining up with TRBD2. Trimming cost V 3 bases and J 3 bases; bases outside gene matches: 3. CDR1 is SGHTA, CDR2 FQGNSA, per germline. The CDR3 has 14 amino acids. CDR3 bases: TGTGCCAGCAGCTTTAGCGGGAGTATCTACGAGCAGTACTTC. This gives the protein CASSFSGSIYEQYF.

The gene calls are TRBV7-2 and TRBJ2-7; TRBD2 agrees at 9 bases. Germline assignment: CDR1 SGHTA and CDR2 FQGNSA. The CDR3 is 15 amino acids. The V and J ends lost 5 bases and 5 bases, in that order; junction bases with no gene match: 10. The CDR3 DNA follows: TGTGCCAGCAGCCTTGTAGCGGGAGCTACCCACGAGCAGTACTTC. Protein product: CASSLVAGATHEQYF.

Worth noting for this clone: At one of its ends the junction is not consistent with the germline gene, which may arise from a read error. V gene TRBV29-1 combines with J gene TRBJ1-4; perhaps TRBD1 as D (5 bases). Germline CDR1 and CDR2: SQVTM and ANQGSEA. This CDR3 comprises 13 residues. CDR3 loop: CSAIDQGNGKLFF. The CDR3 DNA follows: TGCAGCGCCATCGACCAGGGCAATGGAAAACTGTTTTTT.

This sequence joins TRBV7-8 and TRBJ2-3; 7 bases are a match to TRBD2. With V trimmed by 5 bases and J by 6 bases, 14 bases remained unmatched. The CDR3 is 16 amino acids. Per germline, CDR1 SGHVS and CDR2 FQNEAQ. The CDR3 bases are TGTGCCAGCAGCCCACTGAGGAGCGGGGCAGGCGATACGCAGTATTTT. As protein: CASSPLRSGAGDTQYF.

The genes are TRBV5-1 and TRBJ2-1; D unclear. The CDR3 consists of 16 residues. Trimming shortened V by 4 bases and J by 1 base, and 15 bases separated the two germline ends. The germline V gene has CDR1 SGHRS and CDR2 YFSETQ. CDR3 nucleotide sequence: TGCGCCAGCAGCCCGGGTTTTGGCCTATCCTACAATGAGCAGTTCTTC. Its protein is CASSPGFGLSYNEQFF.

Turning to this clone: Other DNA sequences in the same sample also yield this CDR3. The chain employs TRBV7-2 and TRBJ2-3; 15 bases align to TRBD2. Per the germline V gene, CDR1 is SGHTA and CDR2 is FQGNSA. The CDR3 totals 15 residues. Trimming removed 4 bases from V and 7 bases from J; junction bases left unmatched: 3. CDR3 region: CASSSGLAGGNTQYF. For the CDR3, the DNA is TGTGCCAGCAGCTCGGGACTAGCGGGAGGAAATACGCAGTATTTT.

The gene calls are TRBV28 and TRBJ2-1; perhaps TRBD2 as D (6 bases). Germline V gene sequence: CDR1 MDHEN, CDR2 SYDVKM. There are 11 residues in the CDR3. V lost 5 bases and J lost 14, with 13 bases in between. CDR3 region: CASSPGTAEFF. CDR3 in DNA: TGTGCCAGCAGTCCCGGGACTGCCGAGTTCTTC.

The chain is built from TRBV2 and TRBJ2-5; D might be TRBD2 (7 bases). Germline V gene data show CDR1 as SNHLY and CDR2 as FYNNEI. The CDR3 sequence is 14 residues long. The germline V and J ends were trimmed by 0 bases and 7 bases, with 12 bases remaining between them. CDR3 region: CASSEARGGGTQYF. Here the CDR3 DNA reads TGTGCCAGCAGTGAAGCGCGGGGAGGGGGGACCCAGTACTTC.

V is TRBV29-1 and J is TRBJ2-1; D is possibly TRBD2 (5 bases). The CDR3 covers 11 residues. CDR1 and CDR2 (germline): SQVTM, ANQGSEA. The V and J ends lost 5 bases and 9 bases respectively, with 11 bases between them. The CDR3 DNA reads as TGCAGCGTTACTAGTTTTCCTGAGCAGTTCTTC. The encoded protein is CSVTSFPEQFF.